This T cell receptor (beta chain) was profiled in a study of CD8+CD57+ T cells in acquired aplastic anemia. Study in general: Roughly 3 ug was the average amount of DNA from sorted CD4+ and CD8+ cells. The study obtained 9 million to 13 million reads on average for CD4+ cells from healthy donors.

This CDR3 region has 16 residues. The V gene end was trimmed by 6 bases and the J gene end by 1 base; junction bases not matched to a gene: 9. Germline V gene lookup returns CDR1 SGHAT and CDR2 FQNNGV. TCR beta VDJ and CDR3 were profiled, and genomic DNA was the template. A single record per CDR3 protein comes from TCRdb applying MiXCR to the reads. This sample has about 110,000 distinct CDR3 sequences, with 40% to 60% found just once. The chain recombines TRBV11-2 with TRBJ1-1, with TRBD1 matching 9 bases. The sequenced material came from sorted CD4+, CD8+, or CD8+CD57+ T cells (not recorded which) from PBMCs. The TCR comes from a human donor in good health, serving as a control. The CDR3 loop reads CASRHITGGQNTEAFF. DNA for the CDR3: TGTGCCAGCAGGCATATCACAGGGGGCCAGAACACTGAAGCTTTCTTT.